The source of this TCR beta chain is a study of CD8+ T cells in alopecia areata (dated by TCRdb to the late 2010s). Context from the whole study: To study T cell clonal expansion in alopecia areata, the researchers applied high-throughput TCRbeta sequencing to both the C3H/HeJ mouse model and human patients. In humans, TCRbeta sequencing was performed on scalp tissue and on sorted CD4+ and CD8+ peripheral blood T cells from healthy controls and from patients with patchy or totalis/universalis alopecia areata. Scalp clonality was compared among normal scalp (n=4), patchy alopecia areata scalp (n=8), and alopecia totalis/universalis scalp (n=8). The RNA source kit depended on sample type: the PAXgene miRNA kit for fixed scalp, the miRNeasy kit for PBMCs, and the RNeasy kit for mouse skin. immunoSEQ multiplex PCR using 35 Vbeta forward primers and 13 Jbeta reverse primers was used to amplify TCRbeta CDR3 regions.

Ends trimmed: V by 0 bases, J by 3 bases; bases unmatched to a gene: 3. From a lookup of the germline V gene, CDR1 and CDR2 are MNHEY and SVGAGI. The cysteine opens and the phenylalanine closes a CDR3 of 15 amino acids. The kept DNA is CDR3 alone, 45 bases in frame from the first base. Results the study describes overall, beyond this receptor: Compared with normal scalp, lesional scalp, particularly in alopecia totalis/universalis, had higher clonality and more expanded CD8+ clones, which suggests antigenic drive. Scalp TCR repertoire analysis is complicated because resident alphabeta T cells in normal human skin are also sequenced, whereas mouse skin is dominated by gammadelta T cells. Compared with mice, TCR sequences shared between patients were less clear, possibly partly because of HLA diversity across the patient population.

In the case of this clone: This clone's antigen is unknown. No much larger clonotype is one base removed from it; base qualities were not supplied.

Libraries were prepared through the immunoSEQ multiplex PCR assay. To provide template for TCR sequencing, every sample had RNA extracted and reverse transcribed into cDNA. First-strand cDNA was synthesized with SuperScript III using a 2:1 mix of oligo-dT and random hexamers. Amplification bias was assessed with a synthetic immune receptor repertoire, and residual bias was removed computationally. The study's own analysis went as follows. Raw reads were preprocessed for error removal, and CDR3 was defined according to IMGT conventions as running from the conserved cysteine to phenylalanine. Clonality was computed by normalizing Shannon entropy by log2 of the number of productive unique TCRs and subtracting the result from 1. Scalp TCRbeta sequences were cross-referenced with sorted blood CD4 and CD8 repertoires so that the CD4 or CD8 identity of scalp clones could be inferred. The table comes from immuneACCESS by way of TCRdb, which keeps in-frame sequences with V and J called. Part of the clones is missing from these tables; in studies checked, under half for an unresolved V gene and the rest for unknown reasons. V and J calls plus clone size are reproduced from that table; the DNA served to infer D and trimming. This sample gives 93,000 or so clones in total; around 59% of them show up just once. The ten largest clones capture 8% to 10% of the sample.

PBMCs were isolated by density centrifugation and stained for CD3, CD4 and CD8, and CD4+ and CD8+ T cells were sorted on a FACSAria. Scalp biopsies and blood samples were provided by unaffected controls. The chain joins TRBV6-5 to TRBJ2-7; 9 bases in the junction line up with TRBD1. The source is a human donor in good health. Specimen: CD4+ T cells sorted from blood. The sequence in DNA is TGTGCCAGCAGTTACTCCGGGGGACAGGGCTACGAGCAGTACTTC. It is translated as CASSYSGGQGYEQYF.